These T cell receptor beta chains were read from a single sample in a study of cytomegalovirus exposure and HLA in healthy donors. The assay was immunoSEQ multiplex PCR, and TCRdb's table has in-frame clones only and misses some. The top ten clones hold about 0.66% of a sample with about 150,000 clones, nearly 80% of them seen once. What was sequenced was PBMCs. These receptors came from a male donor in good health and CMV-seronegative. CDR3s include the opening cysteine and the closing phenylalanine or tryptophan. The D gene is left open where the match is weak. Size is omitted from some rows. Given values are once, few, many or a class for expanded clones.

clone size	V gene	CDR3 length	D gene	J gene	CDR3 protein	CDR3 DNA
NA	TRBV6-1	15	TRBD1	TRBJ2-7	CASSEPGTASYEQYF	TGTGCCAGCAGTGAACCGGGGACAGCTTCCTACGAGCAGTACTTC
NA	TRBV5-6	18	TRBD2	TRBJ2-7	CASSSRTSGRASSYEQYF	TGTGCCAGCAGCTCCCGGACTAGCGGGAGGGCCTCCTCCTACGAGCAGTACTTC
NA	TRBV10-3	15	NA	TRBJ1-2	CAISTTGIANYGYTF	TGTGCCATCAGTACCACAGGGATTGCTAACTATGGCTACACCTTC
NA	TRBV6-6	16	NA	TRBJ1-3	CASSYSIAVGGNTIYF	TGTGCCAGCAGTTACTCAATTGCGGTTGGGGGAAACACCATATATTTT
once	TRBV15	17	NA	TRBJ2-7	CATSRSGGQASSYEQYF	TGTGCCACCAGCAGATCCGGGGGGCAGGCGAGCTCCTACGAGCAGTACTTC
NA	TRBV7-6	16	TRBD1	TRBJ2-2	CASSFDRASNTGELFF	TGTGCCAGCAGCTTCGACAGGGCCTCGAACACCGGGGAGCTGTTTTTT
NA	TRBV14	15	TRBD1	TRBJ1-2	CASSQAPGQIYGYTF	TGTGCCAGCAGCCAAGCTCCGGGACAGATCTATGGCTACACCTTC
NA	TRBV14	12	TRBD1	TRBJ2-1	CASSQQGEGQFF	TGTGCCAGCAGCCAACAGGGGGAAGGGCAGTTCTTC
few	TRBV2	14	NA	TRBJ1-1	CASSSTATNTEAFF	TGTGCCAGCAGTTCTACAGCTACGAACACTGAAGCTTTCTTT
NA	TRBV7-9	15	NA	TRBJ1-3	CASSPPSSSGNTIYF	TGTGCCAGCAGCCCCCCCTCGTCCTCTGGAAACACCATATATTTT